This T cell receptor (beta chain) was profiled in a study of T cell responses to AZD1222 COVID-19 vaccine. Concerning this clone: Its antigen is unknown.

Points from the study as a whole: In a largely white British group with more females than males, clonal diversity was possibly underestimated.

This CDR3 contains 13 residues. V trimming: 0 bases; J trimming: 11 bases; junction bases outside the gene matches: 7. Looked up from germline, CDR1 is SGHDT and CDR2 is YYEEEE. Some clones are missing from TCRdb's copy, which holds only in-frame ones; the method was immunoSEQ multiplex PCR. The sample yields 150,000 to 200,000 clones, 90% to 95% seen once. This TCR was sampled from an adult in good health. The V call is TRBV5-6, the J call TRBJ1-2; 7 bases match TRBD1. The specimen comprised peripheral blood, sampled on day 0 of AZD1222 vaccination. CDR3 nucleotides: TGTGCCAGCAGCTTGGTACGGACAGGTCGGTACACCTTC. Translating gives CASSLVRTGRYTF.